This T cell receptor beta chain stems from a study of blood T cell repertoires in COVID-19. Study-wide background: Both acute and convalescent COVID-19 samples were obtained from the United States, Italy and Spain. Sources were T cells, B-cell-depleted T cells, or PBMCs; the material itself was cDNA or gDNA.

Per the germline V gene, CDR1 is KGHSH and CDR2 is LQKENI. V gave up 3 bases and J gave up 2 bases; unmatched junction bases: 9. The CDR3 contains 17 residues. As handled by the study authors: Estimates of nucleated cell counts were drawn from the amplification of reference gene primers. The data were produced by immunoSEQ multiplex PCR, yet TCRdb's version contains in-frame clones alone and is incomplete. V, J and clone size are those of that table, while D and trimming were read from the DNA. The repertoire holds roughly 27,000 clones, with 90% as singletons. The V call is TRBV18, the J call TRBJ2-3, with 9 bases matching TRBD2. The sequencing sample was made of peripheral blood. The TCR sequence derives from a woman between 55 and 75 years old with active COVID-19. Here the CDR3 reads CASSPVSSGTVTDTQYF. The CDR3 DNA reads TGTGCCAGCTCACCTGTCTCTAGCGGGACCGTCACAGATACGCAGTATTTT.